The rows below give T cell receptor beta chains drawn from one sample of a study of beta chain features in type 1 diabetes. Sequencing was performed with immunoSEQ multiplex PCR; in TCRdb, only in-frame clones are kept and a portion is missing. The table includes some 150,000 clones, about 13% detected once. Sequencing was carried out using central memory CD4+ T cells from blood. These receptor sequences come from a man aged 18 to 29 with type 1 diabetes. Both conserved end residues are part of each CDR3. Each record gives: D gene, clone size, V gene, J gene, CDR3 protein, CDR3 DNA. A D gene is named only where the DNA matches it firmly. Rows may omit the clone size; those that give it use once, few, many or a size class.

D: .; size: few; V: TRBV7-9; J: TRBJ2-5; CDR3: CASSSRGHGGQETQYF; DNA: TGTGCCAGCAGCTCCCGGGGGCACGGCGGGCAAGAGACCCAGTACTTC
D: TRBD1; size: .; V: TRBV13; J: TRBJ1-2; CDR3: CASSLGGQDYGYTF; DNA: TGTGCCAGCAGCTTGGGCGGACAGGACTATGGCTACACCTTC
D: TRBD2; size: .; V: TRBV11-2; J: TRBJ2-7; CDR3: CASSSPRGAYEQYF; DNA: TGTGCCAGCAGCTCCCCCCGGGGGGCCTACGAGCAGTACTTC
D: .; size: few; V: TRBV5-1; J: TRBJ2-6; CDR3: CASSLLDGANVLTF; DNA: TGCGCCAGCAGCCTCTTGGACGGGGCCAACGTCCTGACTTTC
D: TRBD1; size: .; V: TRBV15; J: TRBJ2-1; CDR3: CATSARSGGQNEQFF; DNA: TGTGCCACCAGCGCGCGATCAGGGGGCCAGAATGAGCAGTTCTTC
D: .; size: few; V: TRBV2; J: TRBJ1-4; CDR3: CASKTDLTTNEKLFF; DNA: TGTGCCAGCAAGACGGACCTTACAACTAATGAAAAACTGTTTTTT
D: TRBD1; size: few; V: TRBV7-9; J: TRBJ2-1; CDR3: CASSLDRGNEQFF; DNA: TGTGCCAGCAGTCTGGACAGGGGCAATGAGCAGTTCTTC
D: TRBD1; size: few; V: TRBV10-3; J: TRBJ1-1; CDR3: CAISPGTGEAFF; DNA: TGTGCCATCAGTCCCGGGACAGGTGAAGCTTTCTTT
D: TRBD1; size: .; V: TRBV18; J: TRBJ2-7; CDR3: CASSPRSGQEGEQYF; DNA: TGTGCCAGCTCACCACGATCGGGACAGGAGGGCGAGCAGTACTTC
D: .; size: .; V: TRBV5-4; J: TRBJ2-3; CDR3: CASSSGPQPTDTQYF; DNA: TGTGCCAGCAGCTCCGGGCCCCAACCCACAGATACGCAGTATTTT
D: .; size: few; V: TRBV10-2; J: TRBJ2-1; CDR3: CASSEQNPWNEQFF; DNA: TGCGCCAGCAGTGAGCAGAACCCCTGGAATGAGCAGTTCTTC
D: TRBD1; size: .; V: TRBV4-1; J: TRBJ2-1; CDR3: CASSQVAGGLGEQFF; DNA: TGCGCCAGCAGCCAAGTGGCAGGGGGTTTGGGTGAGCAGTTCTTC
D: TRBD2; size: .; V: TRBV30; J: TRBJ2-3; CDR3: CAWSAQLAGGLNTQYF; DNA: TGTGCCTGGAGTGCCCAGCTAGCGGGGGGCCTGAATACGCAGTATTTT
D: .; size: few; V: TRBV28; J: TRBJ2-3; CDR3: CASAFTGGSADTQYF; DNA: TGTGCCAGCGCATTCACCGGGGGTTCCGCAGATACGCAGTATTTT
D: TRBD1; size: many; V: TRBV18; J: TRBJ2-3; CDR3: CASSLTGGSTDTQYF; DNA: TGTGCCAGCTCCTTAACAGGGGGCAGCACAGATACGCAGTATTTT
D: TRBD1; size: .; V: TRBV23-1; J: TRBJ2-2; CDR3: CASRYGQDPTGELFF; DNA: TGCGCCAGCAGATACGGACAGGACCCCACCGGGGAGCTGTTTTTT
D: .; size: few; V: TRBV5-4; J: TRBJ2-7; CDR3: CASSSSGVYEQYF; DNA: TGTGCCAGCAGCTCCTCTGGGGTATACGAGCAGTACTTC
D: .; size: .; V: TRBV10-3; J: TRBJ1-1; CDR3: CAISEFGRMNTEAFF; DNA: TGTGCCATCAGTGAGTTCGGACGGATGAACACTGAAGCTTTCTTT
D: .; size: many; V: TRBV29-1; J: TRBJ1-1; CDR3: CSTLPRQVGNDEAFF; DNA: TGCAGCACCTTACCAAGACAGGTGGGGAATGATGAAGCTTTCTTT
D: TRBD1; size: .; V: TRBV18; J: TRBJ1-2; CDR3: CASSPPRDRAYGYTF; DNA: TGTGCCAGCTCACCACCTCGGGACAGGGCCTATGGCTACACCTTC
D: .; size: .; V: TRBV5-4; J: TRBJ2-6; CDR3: CASSYGESGANVLTF; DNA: TGTGCCAGCAGCTACGGGGAGTCTGGGGCCAACGTCCTGACTTTC
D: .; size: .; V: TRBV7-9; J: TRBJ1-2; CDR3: CASSTEANYGYTF; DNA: TGTGCCAGCAGCACGGAAGCTAACTATGGCTACACCTTC
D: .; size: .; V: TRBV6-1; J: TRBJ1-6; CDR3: CASSESDGRGSPLHF; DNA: TGTGCCAGCAGTGAAAGCGACGGGAGGGGTTCACCCCTCCACTTT
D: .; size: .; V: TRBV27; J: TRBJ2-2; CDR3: CASSPRTPGELFF; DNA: TGTGCCAGCAGTCCCCGGACCCCCGGGGAGCTGTTTTTT
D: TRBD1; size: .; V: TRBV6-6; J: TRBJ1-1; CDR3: CASRPQGEETEAFF; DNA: TGTGCCAGCAGGCCTCAGGGGGAGGAAACTGAAGCTTTCTTT
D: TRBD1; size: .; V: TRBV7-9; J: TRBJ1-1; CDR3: CASSFQGGDTEAFF; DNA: TGTGCCAGCAGCTTCCAGGGGGGCGACACTGAAGCTTTCTTT
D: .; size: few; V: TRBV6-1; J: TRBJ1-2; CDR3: CASSGRLSYGYTF; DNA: TGTGCCAGCAGTGGACGGCTTTCCTATGGCTACACCTTC
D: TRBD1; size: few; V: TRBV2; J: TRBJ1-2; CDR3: CASSGQGAGYTF; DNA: TGTGCCAGCAGTGGACAGGGGGCTGGCTACACCTTC
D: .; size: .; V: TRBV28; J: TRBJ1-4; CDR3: CASSLWGPGVNEKLFF; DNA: TGTGCCAGCAGTTTATGGGGCCCGGGGGTCAATGAAAAACTGTTTTTT